Shown below are 5 T cell receptor beta chains from a single sample sequenced in a study of OX40 agonist ivuxolimab in advanced cancers. Library creation used the immunoSEQ multiplex PCR assay. TCRdb holds this immuneACCESS table with in-frame rearrangements only. Some clones are missing; in checked studies, unresolved V genes explain under half, and the rest has no known cause. A total of about 80,000 clones appear in this sample, about 86% of them only once. The ten largest clones take up around 2% of the sample. Specimen: CD4+ or CD8+ T cells sorted from blood, collected in a trial of the OX40 agonist ivuxolimab. The receptors stem from an adult with an advanced solid tumor such as melanoma, head and neck, liver or kidney cancer.

V is TRBV9 and J is TRBJ1-2; D unclear. This CDR3 comprises 14 residues. V gave up 4 bases and J gave up 7 bases, with 17 bases separating them. Germline CDR1 reads SGDLS; CDR2 reads YYNGEE. In nucleotides, the CDR3 is TGTGCCAGCAGCTCCTCAGGCGGGGTAGGTGGCTACACCTTC. It encodes CASSSSGGVGGYTF.

V and J are TRBV30 and TRBJ2-5; D may be TRBD2 (6 bases). The CDR3 length is 15 residues. Trimming took off 1 base at V and 0 bases at J, with 12 bases between the two ends. Germline CDR1 and CDR2: GTSNPN and SVGIG (reference sequence). The DNA of the CDR3 is TGTGCCTGGAGTGGGTCTAGCGAACACCAAGAGACCCAGTACTTC. It encodes CAWSGSSEHQETQYF.

This clone was seen once. V usage is TRBV14 and J usage is TRBJ1-2; D uncertain. Trimming left V 1 base short and J 5 bases short, with 8 bases between. The CDR3 spans 13 residues. Germline lookup yields CDR1 SGHDN and CDR2 FVKESK. The CDR3 loop is CASSQGPHYGYTF. The DNA for the CDR3 is TGTGCCAGCAGCCAAGGCCCGCATTATGGCTACACCTTC.

Here the CDR3 DNA reads TGCGCCAGCAGCTCGGGGACGGTCCCCGAAAAACTGTTTTTT. This sequence encodes CASSSGTVPEKLFF. The chain recombines TRBV5-1 with TRBJ1-4; D is perhaps TRBD1 (5 bases). V was trimmed by 3 bases and J by 8 bases, leaving 14 bases between them. The germline CDR1 and CDR2 sequences are SGHRS and YFSETQ. The CDR3 extends over 14 amino acids.

The V gene is TRBV10-1, the J gene TRBJ2-1; 9 bases are shared with TRBD1. CDR3 length equals 14 residues. V lost 5 bases, J lost 4 bases, and 3 bases stayed unmatched. Germline V gene data show CDR1 as WNHNN and CDR2 as SYGVQD (reference sequence). The CDR3 DNA follows: TGCGCCAGCAGTAAGGGACAGGGTTACAATGAGCAGTTCTTC. It is translated as CASSKGQGYNEQFF.